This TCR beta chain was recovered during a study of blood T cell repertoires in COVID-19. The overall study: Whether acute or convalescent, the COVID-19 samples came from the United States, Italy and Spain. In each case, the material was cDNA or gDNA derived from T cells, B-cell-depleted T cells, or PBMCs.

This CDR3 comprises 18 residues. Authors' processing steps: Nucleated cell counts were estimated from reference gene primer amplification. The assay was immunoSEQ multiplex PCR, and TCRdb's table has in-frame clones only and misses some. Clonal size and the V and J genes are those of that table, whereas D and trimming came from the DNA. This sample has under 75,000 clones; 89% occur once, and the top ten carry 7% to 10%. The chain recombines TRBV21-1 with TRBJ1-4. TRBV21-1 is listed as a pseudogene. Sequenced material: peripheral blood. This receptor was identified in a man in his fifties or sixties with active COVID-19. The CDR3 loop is CASSNEEGCVATNEKLFF. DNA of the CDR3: TGTGCCAGCAGCAATGAGGAGGGGTGCGTTGCAACTAATGAAAAACTGTTTTTT.